Below, one T cell receptor (beta chain) is given with its context. Data came from immunoSEQ multiplex PCR; TCRdb stores just in-frame clones and leaves some out. The data contain 100,000 to 150,000 clones, 85% to 90% of them singletons. The data were obtained in a study of blood T cell repertoires in COVID-19. The CDR3 is 20 residues long. V trimming: 0 bases; J trimming: 0 bases; junction bases outside the gene matches: 11. Germline V gene data show CDR1 as MGHRA and CDR2 as YSYEKL. Sequencing was performed on peripheral blood. This TCR was recovered from a woman aged 45-65 years with acute or convalescent COVID-19. The V call is TRBV4-1, the J call TRBJ2-4; 10 bases line up with TRBD2. The CDR3, as DNA: TGCGCCAGCAGCCAAGAGTTTCAGGGACTAGCGCCACGAGCCAAAAACATTCAGTACTTC. Translating gives CASSQEFQGLAPRAKNIQYF.